A selection of T cell receptor beta chains follows, all from one sample in a study of T-cell memory formation after mild COVID-19. TCRdb reanalysed the 5' RACE reads using MiXCR and keeps one entry per CDR3 protein. The sample shows roughly 600,000 distinct CDR3 sequences, under 20% of them seen only once. The source material was PBMCs or a T cell subset sorted from them (not recorded which). The receptors here all came from an adult woman who had mild COVID-19 (a few samples of this study predate the infection). Cell type and time point are not known. CDR3s include the opening cysteine and the closing phenylalanine or tryptophan.

v_gene: TRBV29-1
len: 13
CDR3aa: CSVVGVVGETQYF

v_gene: TRBV12-5
len: 12
CDR3aa: CASGLVLGEQYF

v_gene: TRBV27
len: 13
CDR3aa: CASSLSAWETQYF

v_gene: TRBV19
len: 11
CDR3aa: CASSWPGELFF

v_gene: TRBV25-1
len: 15
CDR3aa: CASSPSSVEWETQYF

v_gene: TRBV5-5
len: 13
CDR3aa: CASSWTGSGEQYF

v_gene: TRBV7-2
len: 17
CDR3aa: CASSPSSPGTGGSEQFF

v_gene: TRBV10-3
len: 15
CDR3aa: CAISERYREDGEQYF

v_gene: TRBV20-1
len: 15
CDR3aa: CSAPSVAGATDTQYF

v_gene: TRBV12-3/TRBV12-4
len: 16
CDR3aa: CASSPPRDREGYEQYF

v_gene: TRBV21-1
len: 16
CDR3aa: CASTLYRDPSNYGYTF

v_gene: TRBV18
len: 15
CDR3aa: CASSPRSRERNEQFF

v_gene: TRBV5-1
len: 14
CDR3aa: CASSTRDSSETQYF

v_gene: TRBV12-3/TRBV12-4
len: 14
CDR3aa: CASGHRRLNYGYTF

v_gene: TRBV12-3/TRBV12-4
len: 17
CDR3aa: CASSFWPQGDRRETQYF

v_gene: TRBV7-2
len: 14
CDR3aa: CASSLRAGPETQYF

v_gene: TRBV9
len: 14
CDR3aa: CASSVVGGQDTQYF

v_gene: TRBV19
len: 15
CDR3aa: CASIRTTGGYNEQFF

v_gene: TRBV10-3
len: 13
CDR3aa: CAISDVTQETQYF

v_gene: TRBV29-1
len: 11
CDR3aa: CSEGTVNEQFF